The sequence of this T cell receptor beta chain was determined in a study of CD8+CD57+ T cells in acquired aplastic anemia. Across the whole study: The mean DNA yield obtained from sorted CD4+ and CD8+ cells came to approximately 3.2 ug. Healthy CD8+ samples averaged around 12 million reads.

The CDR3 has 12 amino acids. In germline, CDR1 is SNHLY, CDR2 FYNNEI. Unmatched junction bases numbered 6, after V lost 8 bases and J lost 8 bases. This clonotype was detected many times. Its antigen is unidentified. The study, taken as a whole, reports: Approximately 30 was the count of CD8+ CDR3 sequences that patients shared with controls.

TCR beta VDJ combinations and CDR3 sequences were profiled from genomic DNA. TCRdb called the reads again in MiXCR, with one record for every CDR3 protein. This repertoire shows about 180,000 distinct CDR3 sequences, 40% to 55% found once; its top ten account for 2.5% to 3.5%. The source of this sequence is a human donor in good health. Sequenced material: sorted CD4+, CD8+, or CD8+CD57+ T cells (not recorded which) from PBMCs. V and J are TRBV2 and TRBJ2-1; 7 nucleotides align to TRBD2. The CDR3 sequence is CASSREGYEQFF. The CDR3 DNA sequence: TGTGCCAGCTCGAGGGAGGGCTATGAGCAGTTCTTC.